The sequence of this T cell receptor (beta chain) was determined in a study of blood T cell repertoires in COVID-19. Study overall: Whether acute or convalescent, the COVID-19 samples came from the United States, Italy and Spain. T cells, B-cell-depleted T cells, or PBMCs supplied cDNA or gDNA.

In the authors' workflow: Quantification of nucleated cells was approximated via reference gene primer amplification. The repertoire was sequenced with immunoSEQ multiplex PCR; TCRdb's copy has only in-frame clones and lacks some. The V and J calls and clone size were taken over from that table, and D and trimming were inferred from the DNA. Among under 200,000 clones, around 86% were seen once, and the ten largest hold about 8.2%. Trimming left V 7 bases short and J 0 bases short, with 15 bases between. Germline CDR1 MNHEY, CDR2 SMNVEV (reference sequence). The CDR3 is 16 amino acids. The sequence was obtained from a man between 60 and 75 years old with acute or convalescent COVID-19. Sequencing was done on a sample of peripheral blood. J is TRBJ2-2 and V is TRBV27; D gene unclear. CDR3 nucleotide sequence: TGTGCCAGCAATACCCCAGGCGACGCGAACACCGGGGAGCTGTTTTTT. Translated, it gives CASNTPGDANTGELFF.